This entry describes one T cell receptor (beta chain). Its cognate antigen has yet to be identified. Base quality data are lacking; no much larger clone is found one base away. TCR CDR3 regions were amplified from genomic DNA by multiplex PCR using the deep immunoSEQ assay. For each cell subset, the extracted genomic DNA was distributed evenly across all wells of several immunoSEQ 96-well plates, and each plate served as one replicate. For sorted subsets, each replicate PCR was loaded with 200 ng genomic DNA, equivalent to 25,000 to 30,000 T cell genomes. Purified libraries were quantified with a Qubit 3.0 fluorometer, sized on a Bioanalyzer 2100, and re-quantified with the KAPA Library Quantification kit. Each immunoSEQ 96-well plate was sequenced on its own single-read 150-cycle Illumina NextSeq 550 flow cell. Processing in the source paper ran as follows. Because the immunoSEQ output included only junctional sequences and no quality scores, the filtering could not be the same as the filtering used for full-length reads. Sequences were annotated with PyIR, a Python wrapper for IgBLAST v1.9, and V/J genes and CDR3 were assigned using IMGT germline references. Reads were filtered out if the reads had weak V/J assignments (E-value above 1e-6), no CDR3, stop codons, out-of-frame junctions, or ambiguous translated residues. A V3J clonotype was defined by an identical inferred V gene, J gene, and CDR3 amino acid sequence. Percentage overlap between repertoires was calculated by dividing the number of shared unique clonotypes by the size of the smaller repertoire. Repertoire richness was assessed with RTK rarefaction, the Chao1 estimator, and Recon v2.1 estimates of unobserved clonotypes. Generation probabilities were computed with OLGA for all TCRbeta clonotypes obtained by the gDNA method from several donors. The clones in this table, taken by TCRdb from immuneACCESS, are in-frame only. Not every clone is retained; where verified, under half of the shortfall comes from an unresolved V gene, and the cause of the rest is unknown. V and J calls and clone size come straight from that table; D and trimming were deduced from the DNA. The sample includes a few hundred thousand clones, with around 97% observed a single time. Less than 0.065% of the sample rests with the top ten.

This sample stems from a study of shared clonotypes between healthy human individuals (dated by TCRdb to the early 2020s). Regarding the study in general: The cohort included a few men and a couple of women between 18 and 49 years of age. For each donor, CD4 naive and CD4 memory were each run on three plates, CD8 naive on two plates, and CD8 memory on one plate. Blood TCR repertoires of about five healthy adults were deeply sequenced to estimate repertoire size and the extent of clonotype sharing between individuals. Libraries were prepared and TCR repertoires were sequenced by different laboratories using diverse techniques, in order to increase sequencing depth and limit assay-specific biases. Each donor's leukapheresis produced roughly between roughly 0.9 and 8.9 billion PBMCs.

Donors were healthy HIV-negative adults with no recently reported acute infections or vaccinations. Every donor was a Caucasian adult living in Nashville, Tennessee, USA. CD4+ T cells were enriched through magnetic negative selection, after which naive cells were positively selected on CD45RA and the remaining negative fraction served as the memory subset. After blood collection by leukapheresis, PBMCs were isolated using Ficoll-Histopaque density gradient centrifugation and then cryopreserved in the vapor phase of liquid nitrogen. Analytical flow cytometry was used to check the purity and quantity of every magnetically sorted T cell population. Genomic DNA was isolated from each sorted fraction and quantified by UV absorbance on a Nanodrop 2000c. V has 3 bases trimmed and J has 10 bases trimmed; junction bases matching no gene number 6. The CDR3, from cysteine to phenylalanine, totals 14 residues. Of all the DNA, just the CDR3 is kept, 42 bases in frame from base 1. From a lookup of the germline V gene, CDR1 and CDR2 are MNHNS and SASEGT.

The full study reports these points: Clonotypes shared by all four sorted-subset donors showed higher generation probabilities than non-shared clonotypes. Naive subsets generally had larger estimated clonotype richness than memory subsets did. When a handful of donors were compared, the shared fraction of clonotypes was about 5% for naive CD4, 3.5% to 4% for naive CD8, roughly 2.5% for memory CD4, and around 0.37% for memory CD8. Based on pairwise subsampling, the degree of clonotype sharing among donors was expected to be affected by sequencing depth. Because the study included a small number of donors, the genetic and exposure-history diversity represented was limited. Sampling was restricted to blood, and TCR repertoires in tissues likely differ from the TCR repertoires found in blood. Incomplete sequencing was indicated by rarefaction of sorted-subset datasets, despite the large sequencing depth.

This TCR was sampled from a woman aged 25-40 years in good health. The chain uses TRBV6-1 and TRBJ1-4, with TRBD1 matching 9 junction bases. The sequencing sample was made of naive CD4+ T cells sorted from blood. Reading the label with the study, this specimen's cell subset or site is: CD45RA+ positively selected. The CDR3 reads as follows: CASSEDRGLGKLFF. The DNA sequence follows: TGTGCCAGCAGTGAGGACAGGGGTTTGGGAAAACTGTTTTTT.